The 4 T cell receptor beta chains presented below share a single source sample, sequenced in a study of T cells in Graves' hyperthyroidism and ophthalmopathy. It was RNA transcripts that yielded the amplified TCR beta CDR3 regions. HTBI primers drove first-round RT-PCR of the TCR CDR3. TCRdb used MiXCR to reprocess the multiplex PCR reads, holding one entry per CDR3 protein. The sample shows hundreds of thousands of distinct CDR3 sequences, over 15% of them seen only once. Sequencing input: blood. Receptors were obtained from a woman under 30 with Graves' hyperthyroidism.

This CDR3 reads CSARVQGNKKDYGYTF. CDR3 bases: TGCAGTGCTAGAGTACAGGGTAATAAGAAGGACTATGGCTACACCTTC. The V gene is TRBV20-1, the J gene TRBJ1-2, with D perhaps matching TRBD1 (6 bases). Germline values: CDR1 DFQATT, CDR2 SNEGSKA (reference sequence). The CDR3 totals 16 residues. V lost 1 base and J 3 bases, leaving 18 bases between the germline ends.

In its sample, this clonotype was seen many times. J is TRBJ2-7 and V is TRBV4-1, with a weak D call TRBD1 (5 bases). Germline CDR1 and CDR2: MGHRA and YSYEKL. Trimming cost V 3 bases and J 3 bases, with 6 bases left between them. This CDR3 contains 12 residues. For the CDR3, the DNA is TGCGCCAGCAGCCATGACAGCTACGAGCAGTACTTC. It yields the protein CASSHDSYEQYF.

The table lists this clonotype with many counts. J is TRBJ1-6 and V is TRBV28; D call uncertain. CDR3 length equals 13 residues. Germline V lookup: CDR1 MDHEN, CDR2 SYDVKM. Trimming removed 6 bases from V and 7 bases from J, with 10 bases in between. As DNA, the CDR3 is TGTGCCAGCAGCTATTTCAGGAATTCACCCCTCCACTTT. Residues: CASSYFRNSPLHF.

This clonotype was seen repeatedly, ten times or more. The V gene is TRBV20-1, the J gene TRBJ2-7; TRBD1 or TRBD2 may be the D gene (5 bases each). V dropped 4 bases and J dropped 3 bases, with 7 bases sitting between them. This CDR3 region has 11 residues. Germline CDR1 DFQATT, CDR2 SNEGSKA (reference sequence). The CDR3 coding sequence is TGCAGTGCTACAGGGAGCTACGAGCAGTACTTC. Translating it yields CSATGSYEQYF.